This T cell receptor beta chain is drawn from a study of blood T cell repertoires in COVID-19. Study details: Sites across the United States, Italy and Spain contributed samples from acute and convalescent COVID-19.

Data came from immunoSEQ multiplex PCR; TCRdb stores just in-frame clones and leaves some out. There are 95,000 to 110,000 clones in the sample; roughly nine tenths occur only once, and 15% to 20% lies in the top ten. The trim removed 0 bases at V and 3 bases at J, leaving 5 bases unmatched. The CDR3 length is 15 residues. CDR1 MGHRA and CDR2 YSYEKL come from the germline V gene. The chain combines TRBV4-1 with TRBJ2-7, with TRBD1 matching over 7 bases. The clonotype was recovered from a woman aged 80 or over in a cohort sampled during active COVID-19. Sequencing input: peripheral blood. CDR3 nucleotide sequence: TGCGCCAGCAGCCAAGACGACAGGGCATACTACGAGCAGTACTTC. Protein: CASSQDDRAYYEQYF.